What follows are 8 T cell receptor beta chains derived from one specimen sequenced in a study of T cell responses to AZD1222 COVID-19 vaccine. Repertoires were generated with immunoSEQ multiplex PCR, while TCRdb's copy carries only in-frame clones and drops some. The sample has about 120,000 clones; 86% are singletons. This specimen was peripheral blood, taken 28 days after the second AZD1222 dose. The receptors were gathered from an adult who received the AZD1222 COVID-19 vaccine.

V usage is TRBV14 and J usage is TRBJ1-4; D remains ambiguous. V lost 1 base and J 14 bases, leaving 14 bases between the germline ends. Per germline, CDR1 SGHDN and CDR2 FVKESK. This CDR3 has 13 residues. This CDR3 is CASSQVARDRLFF. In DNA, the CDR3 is TGTGCCAGCAGCCAAGTAGCGAGGGATCGGCTGTTTTTT.

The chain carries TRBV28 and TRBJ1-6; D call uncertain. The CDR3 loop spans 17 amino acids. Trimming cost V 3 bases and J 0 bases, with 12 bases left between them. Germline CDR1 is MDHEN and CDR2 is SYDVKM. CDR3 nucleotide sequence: TGTGCCAGCAGTTTTCCGGCTTCGAGCTCCTATAATTCACCCCTCCACTTT. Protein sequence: CASSFPASSSYNSPLHF.

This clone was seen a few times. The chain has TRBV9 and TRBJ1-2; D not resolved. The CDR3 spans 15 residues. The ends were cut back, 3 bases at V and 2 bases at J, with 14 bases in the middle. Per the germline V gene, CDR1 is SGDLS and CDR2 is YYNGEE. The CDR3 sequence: CASSATSGSNYGYTF. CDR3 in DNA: TGTGCCAGCAGCGCTACAAGCGGGTCCAACTATGGCTACACCTTC.

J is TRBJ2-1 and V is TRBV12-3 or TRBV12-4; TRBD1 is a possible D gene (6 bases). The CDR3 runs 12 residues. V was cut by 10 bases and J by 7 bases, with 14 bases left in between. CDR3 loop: CAIKADRNEQFF. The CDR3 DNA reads TGTGCCATAAAGGCCGACAGGAATGAGCAGTTCTTC.

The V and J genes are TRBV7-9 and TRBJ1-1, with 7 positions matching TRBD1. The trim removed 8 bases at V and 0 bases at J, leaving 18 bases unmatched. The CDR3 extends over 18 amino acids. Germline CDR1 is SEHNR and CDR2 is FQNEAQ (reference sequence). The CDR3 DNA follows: TGTGCCAGCCCCGAAGTACTCGGGACAGTTACTATGAACACTGAAGCTTTCTTT. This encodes CASPEVLGTVTMNTEAFF.

CDR3 sequence: CASSQERAPKAYEQYF. Written as DNA, the CDR3 is TGTGCCAGCAGCCAAGAGCGGGCCCCTAAGGCCTACGAGCAGTACTTC. V is TRBV14 and J is TRBJ2-7; D is possibly TRBD2 (5 bases). Trimming left V 0 bases short and J 2 bases short, with 14 bases between. The germline CDR1 and CDR2 sequences are SGHDN and FVKESK. The CDR3 is 16 residues long.

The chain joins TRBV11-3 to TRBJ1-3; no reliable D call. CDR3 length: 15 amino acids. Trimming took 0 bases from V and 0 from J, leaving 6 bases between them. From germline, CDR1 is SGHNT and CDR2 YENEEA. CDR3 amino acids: CASSLDALSGNTIYF. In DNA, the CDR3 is TGTGCCAGCAGCTTAGACGCACTCTCTGGAAACACCATATATTTT.

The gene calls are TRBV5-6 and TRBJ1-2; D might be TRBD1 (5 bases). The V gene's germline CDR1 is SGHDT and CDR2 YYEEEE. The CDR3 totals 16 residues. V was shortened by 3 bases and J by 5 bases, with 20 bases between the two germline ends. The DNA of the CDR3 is TGTGCCAGCAGCTACTTGGGACGGACGATCGGATATGGCTACACCTTC. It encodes CASSYLGRTIGYGYTF.